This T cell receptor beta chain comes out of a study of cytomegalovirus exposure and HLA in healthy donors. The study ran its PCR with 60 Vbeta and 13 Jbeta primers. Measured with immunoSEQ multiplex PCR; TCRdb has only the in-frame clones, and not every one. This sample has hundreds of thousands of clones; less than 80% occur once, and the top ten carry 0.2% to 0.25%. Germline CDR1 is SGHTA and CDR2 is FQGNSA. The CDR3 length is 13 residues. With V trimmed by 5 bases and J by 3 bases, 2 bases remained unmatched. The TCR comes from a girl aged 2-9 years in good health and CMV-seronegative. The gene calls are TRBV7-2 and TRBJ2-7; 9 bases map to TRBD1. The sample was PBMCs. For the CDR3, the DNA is TGTGCCAGCAGCAAGGACAGGGGCTACGAGCAGTACTTC. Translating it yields CASSKDRGYEQYF.